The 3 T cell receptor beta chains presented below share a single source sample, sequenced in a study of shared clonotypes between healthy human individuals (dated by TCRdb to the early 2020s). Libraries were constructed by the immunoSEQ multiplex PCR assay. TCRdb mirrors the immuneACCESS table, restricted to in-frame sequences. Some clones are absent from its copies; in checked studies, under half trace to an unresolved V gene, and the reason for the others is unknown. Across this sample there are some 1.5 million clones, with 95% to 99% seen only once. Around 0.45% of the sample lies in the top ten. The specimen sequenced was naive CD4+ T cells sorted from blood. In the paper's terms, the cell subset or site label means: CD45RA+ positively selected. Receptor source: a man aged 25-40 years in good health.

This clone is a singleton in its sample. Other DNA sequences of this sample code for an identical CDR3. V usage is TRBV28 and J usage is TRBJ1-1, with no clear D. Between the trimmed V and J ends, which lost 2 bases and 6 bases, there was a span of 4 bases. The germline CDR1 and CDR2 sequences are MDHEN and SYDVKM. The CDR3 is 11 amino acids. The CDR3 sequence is CASSLGPEAFF. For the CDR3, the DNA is TGTGCCAGCAGTTTAGGTCCTGAAGCTTTCTTT.

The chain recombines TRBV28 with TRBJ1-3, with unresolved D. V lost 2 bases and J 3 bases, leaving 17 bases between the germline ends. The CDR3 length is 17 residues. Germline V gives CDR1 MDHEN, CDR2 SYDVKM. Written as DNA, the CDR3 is TGTGCCAGCAGTTTAGCACGGGAGGCACAGCGTGGAAACACCATATATTTT. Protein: CASSLAREAQRGNTIYF.

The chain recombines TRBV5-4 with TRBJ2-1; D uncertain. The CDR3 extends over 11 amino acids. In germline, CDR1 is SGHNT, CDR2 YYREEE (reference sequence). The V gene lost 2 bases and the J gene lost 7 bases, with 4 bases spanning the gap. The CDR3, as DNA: TGTGCCAGCAGCTTTACAAATGAGCAGTTCTTC. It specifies CASSFTNEQFF.